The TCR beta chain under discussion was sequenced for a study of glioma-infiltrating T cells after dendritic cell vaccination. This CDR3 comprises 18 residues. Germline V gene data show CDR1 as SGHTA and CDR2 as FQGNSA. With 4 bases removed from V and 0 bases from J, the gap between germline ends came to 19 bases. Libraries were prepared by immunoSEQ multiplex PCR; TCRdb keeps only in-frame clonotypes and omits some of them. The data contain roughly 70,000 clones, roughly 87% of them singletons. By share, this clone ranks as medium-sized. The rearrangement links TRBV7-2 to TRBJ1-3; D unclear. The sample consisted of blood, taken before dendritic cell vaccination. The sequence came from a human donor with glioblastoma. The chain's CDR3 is CASSSSWTPLPSGNTIYF. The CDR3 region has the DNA TGTGCCAGCAGCTCGAGCTGGACTCCTCTACCCTCTGGAAACACCATATATTTT.